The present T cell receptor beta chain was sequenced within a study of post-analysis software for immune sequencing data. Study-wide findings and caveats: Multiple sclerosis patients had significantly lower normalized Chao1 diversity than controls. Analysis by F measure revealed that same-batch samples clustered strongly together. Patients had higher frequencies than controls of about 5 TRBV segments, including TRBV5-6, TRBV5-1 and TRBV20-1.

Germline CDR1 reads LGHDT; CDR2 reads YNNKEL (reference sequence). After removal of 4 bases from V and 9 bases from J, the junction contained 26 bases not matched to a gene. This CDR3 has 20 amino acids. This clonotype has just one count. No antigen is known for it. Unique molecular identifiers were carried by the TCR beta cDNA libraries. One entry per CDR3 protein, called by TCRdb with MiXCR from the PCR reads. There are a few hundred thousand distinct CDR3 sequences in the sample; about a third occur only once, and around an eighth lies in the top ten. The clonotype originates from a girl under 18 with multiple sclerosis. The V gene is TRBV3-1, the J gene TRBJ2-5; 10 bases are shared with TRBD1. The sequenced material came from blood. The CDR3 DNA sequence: TGTGCCAGCAGCCGCAAGATGGGGCGGACAGGGGGTCCTCAACCGGCGGCCCAGTACTTC. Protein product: CASSRKMGRTGGPQPAAQYF.